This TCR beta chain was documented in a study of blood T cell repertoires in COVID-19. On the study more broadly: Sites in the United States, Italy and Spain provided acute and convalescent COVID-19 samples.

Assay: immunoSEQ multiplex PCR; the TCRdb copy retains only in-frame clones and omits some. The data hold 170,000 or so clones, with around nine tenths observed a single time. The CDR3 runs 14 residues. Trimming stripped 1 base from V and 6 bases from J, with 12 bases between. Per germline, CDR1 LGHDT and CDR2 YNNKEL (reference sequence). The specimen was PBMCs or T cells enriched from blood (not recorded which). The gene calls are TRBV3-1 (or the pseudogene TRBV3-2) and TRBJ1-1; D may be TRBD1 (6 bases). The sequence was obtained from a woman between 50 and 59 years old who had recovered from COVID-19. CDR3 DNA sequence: TGTGCCAGCAGCCAAGGGAAACAGGGATCTGAAGCTTTCTTT. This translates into CASSQGKQGSEAFF.